This TCR beta chain was recorded in a study of read filtering for tumor transcriptome and immune sequencing. Study background: Among patients, 17 to 20 were male and about 15 female, aged roughly 45 to 80 (mean approximately 62). RNA-seq yielded only about 75 to 1,400 TCR reads, IR-seq about 4.05 to 10.27 million.

Study conclusions and caveats: Single-read clonotypes: about 81.9% of IR-seq clonotypes (around 3.5% of reads), 60% to 75% of RNA-seq clonotypes (less than 50% of reads).

The library was built from around 380 ng RNA with molecular barcoded adaptors for alpha/delta and beta/gamma chains. TCRdb reanalysed the reads using MiXCR and keeps one entry per CDR3 protein. The table has 39,000 or so distinct CDR3 sequences, about an eighth seen once. V lost 5 bases to trimming and J lost 5 bases, with 3 bases between them. This CDR3 has 11 amino acids. CDR1 is MNHEY and CDR2 is SMNVEV in the germline V gene (reference sequence). This clonotype was seen at least ten times. The antigen is undetermined. The chain carries TRBV27 and TRBJ2-2, with unresolved D. The sequenced material came from a population of CD138-negative cells sorted from bone marrow. The TCR was taken from a donor aged 40 or over with multiple myeloma. The CDR3 bases are TGTGCCAGCAGTGCTACCGGGGAGCTGTTTTTT. This gives the protein CASSATGELFF.